The present T cell receptor (beta chain) was sequenced within a study of OX40 agonist ivuxolimab in advanced cancers. In this sample, this clone turned up a few times. The CDR3 has 15 amino acids. V was trimmed by 3 bases and J by 0 bases, leaving 7 bases between them. The germline V gene encodes CDR1 SGDLS and CDR2 YYNGEE. Profiled with immunoSEQ multiplex PCR; TCRdb holds only in-frame clones, not every one. The repertoire holds tens of thousands of clones, with approximately 90% as singletons. The chain uses TRBV9 and TRBJ2-6, with a possible D match to TRBD2 (6 bases). The origin of this receptor is an adult with an advanced solid tumor such as melanoma, head and neck, liver or kidney cancer. The sequencing here drew on CD4+ or CD8+ T cells sorted from blood, taken in a trial of the OX40 agonist ivuxolimab. The CDR3 here is CASSGGGSGANVLTF. The CDR3 coding sequence is TGTGCCAGCAGCGGGGGAGGCTCTGGGGCCAACGTCCTGACTTTC.